This T cell receptor (beta chain) was identified during a study of shared clonotypes between healthy human individuals. Study-wide context: The cohort had a couple of women and a few men, ages 18 to 49. For every donor, three CD4 naive, three CD4 memory, two CD8 naive and one CD8 memory plates were used.

CD45RO negativity and positive selection for CCR7 defined naive CD8 cells, a population that excluded terminally differentiated effector memory CD45RA+ cells. A remark on this clone: No antigen is known for it.

Trimming cost V 4 bases and J 5 bases; bases outside gene matches: 9. The germline gives CDR1 MNHNY, CDR2 SVGAGI (reference sequence). The CDR3 sequence is 16 residues long. Some clones are missing from TCRdb's copy, which holds only in-frame ones; the method was immunoSEQ multiplex PCR. The sample shows 700,000 to 950,000 clones, 90% to 97% of them seen only once. Study conclusions and caveats: The represented genetic and exposure-history diversity was limited by the small number of donors. Compared with memory subsets, naive subsets generally had larger estimated richness.

The sequence was collected from a man aged 25 to 40 in good health. Input material: naive CD8+ T cells sorted from blood. The V and J genes are TRBV6-6 and TRBJ1-2; 11 bases align to TRBD1. The CDR3 region has the DNA TGTGCCAGCAGTTCCCAGGGACAGGGGGTATATTATGGCTACACCTTC. This encodes CASSSQGQGVYYGYTF.